This T cell receptor beta chain was identified in a study of cytomegalovirus exposure and HLA in healthy donors. Points from the study as a whole: A later analysis reportedly found that, within productive TCRs, an Asian-associated ancestry cluster had fewer N-insertions than the mean observed across the roughly 700 donors. DRB1 had the most TCR associations and HLA-C the fewest, a later analysis found, with rates varying by HLA locus.

Notes on this clone: Its antigen is not identified.

Vbeta (60) and Jbeta (13) primers were used in the PCR. The assay was immunoSEQ multiplex PCR, and TCRdb's table has in-frame clones only and misses some. The sample contains around 160,000 clones, roughly 80% of which appear only once. The sequence was obtained from a human donor in good health. Sequencing was carried out using PBMCs.

The CDR3 here is CATSPAGGVTDTQYF. The CDR3 DNA is TGTGCCACCTCCCCCGCGGGGGGCGTCACAGATACGCAGTATTTT. V usage is TRBV6-5 and J usage is TRBJ2-3; 8 nucleotides agree with TRBD2. Per germline, CDR1 MNHEY and CDR2 SVGAGI. The length of the CDR3 is 15 residues. V lost 10 bases to trimming and J lost 2 bases; unmatched junction nucleotides: 11.